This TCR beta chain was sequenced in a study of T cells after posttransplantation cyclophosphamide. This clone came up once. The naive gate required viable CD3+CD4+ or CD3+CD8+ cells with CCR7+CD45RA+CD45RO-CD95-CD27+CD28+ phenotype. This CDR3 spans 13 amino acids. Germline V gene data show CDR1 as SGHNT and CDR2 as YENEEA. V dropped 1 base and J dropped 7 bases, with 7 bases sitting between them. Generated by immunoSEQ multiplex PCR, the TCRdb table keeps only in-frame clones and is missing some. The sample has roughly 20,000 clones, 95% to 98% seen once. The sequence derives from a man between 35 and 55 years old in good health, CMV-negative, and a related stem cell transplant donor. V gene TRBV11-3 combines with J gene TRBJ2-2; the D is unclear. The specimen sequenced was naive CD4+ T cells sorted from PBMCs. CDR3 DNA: TGTGCCAGCAGCTTAGGTACCTACGGGGAGCTGTTTTTT. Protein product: CASSLGTYGELFF.